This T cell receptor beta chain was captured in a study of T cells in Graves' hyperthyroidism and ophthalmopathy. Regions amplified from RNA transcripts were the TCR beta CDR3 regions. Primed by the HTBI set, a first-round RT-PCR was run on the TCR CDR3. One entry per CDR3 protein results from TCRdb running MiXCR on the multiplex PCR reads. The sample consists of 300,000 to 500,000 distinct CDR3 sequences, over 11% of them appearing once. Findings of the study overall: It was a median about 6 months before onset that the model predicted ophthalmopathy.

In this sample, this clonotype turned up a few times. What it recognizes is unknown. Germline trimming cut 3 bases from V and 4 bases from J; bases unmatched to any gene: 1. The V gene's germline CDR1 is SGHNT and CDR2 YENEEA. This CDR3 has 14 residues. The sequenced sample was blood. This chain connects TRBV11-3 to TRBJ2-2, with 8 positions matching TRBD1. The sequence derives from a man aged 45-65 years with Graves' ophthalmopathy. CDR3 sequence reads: CASSFTGGTGELFF. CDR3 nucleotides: TGTGCCAGCAGCTTTACAGGGGGCACCGGGGAGCTGTTTTTT.